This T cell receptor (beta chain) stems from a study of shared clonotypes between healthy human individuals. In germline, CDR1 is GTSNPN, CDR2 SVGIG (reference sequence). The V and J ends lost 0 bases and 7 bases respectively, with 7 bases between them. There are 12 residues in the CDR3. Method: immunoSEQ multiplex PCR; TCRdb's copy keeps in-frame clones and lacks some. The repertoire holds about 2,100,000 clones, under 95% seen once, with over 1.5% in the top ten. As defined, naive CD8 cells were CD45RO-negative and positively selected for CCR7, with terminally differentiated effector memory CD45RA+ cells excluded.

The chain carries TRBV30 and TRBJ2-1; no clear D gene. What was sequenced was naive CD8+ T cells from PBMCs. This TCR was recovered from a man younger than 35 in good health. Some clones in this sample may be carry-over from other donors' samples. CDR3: CAWSVRINEQFF. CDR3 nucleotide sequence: TGTGCCTGGAGTGTACGGATTAATGAGCAGTTCTTC.